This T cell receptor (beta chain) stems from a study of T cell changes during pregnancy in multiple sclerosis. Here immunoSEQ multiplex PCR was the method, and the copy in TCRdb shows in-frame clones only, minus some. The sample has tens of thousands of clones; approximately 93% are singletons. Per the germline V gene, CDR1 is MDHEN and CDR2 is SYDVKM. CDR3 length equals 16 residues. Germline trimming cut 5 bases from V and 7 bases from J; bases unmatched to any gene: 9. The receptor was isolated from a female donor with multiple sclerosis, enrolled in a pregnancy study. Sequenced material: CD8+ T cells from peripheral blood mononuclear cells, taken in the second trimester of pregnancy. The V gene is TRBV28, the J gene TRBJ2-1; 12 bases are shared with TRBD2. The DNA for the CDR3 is TGTGCCAGCAGTCCCAGACTAGCGGGAGTTAGAAATGAGCAGTTCTTC. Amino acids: CASSPRLAGVRNEQFF.